This section outlines one T cell receptor (beta chain) sequence together with its context. Its antigen is unknown. After removal of 1 base from V and 5 bases from J, the junction contained 4 bases not matched to a gene. CDR1 is MDHEN, CDR2 SYDVKM, per germline. The CDR3 sequence is 16 residues long. This sample was included in a study of cytomegalovirus exposure and HLA in healthy donors. Study findings and constraints: Listed as cytomegalovirus-associated were 164 TCR beta chains.

An approximately 130-subject validation cohort, separate from the approximately 670-subject first cohort, supplied the donors. The assay was immunoSEQ multiplex PCR, and TCRdb's table has in-frame clones only and misses some. The sample comprises about 110,000 clones, around nine tenths of which are singletons, and less than 2.5% rests with the top ten. The TCR originated in a woman under 30 in good health and CMV-seronegative. The sequencing input was PBMCs. The J gene is TRBJ2-1, the V gene TRBV28; 11 positions match TRBD2. CDR3 residues: CASSLSGTSGNNEQFF. DNA for the CDR3: TGTGCCAGCAGTTTATCCGGGACTAGCGGAAACAATGAGCAGTTCTTC.